This T cell receptor beta chain was identified in a study of T cell responses to AZD1222 COVID-19 vaccine. Overall study findings and caveats: A rise in Spike-specific TCR breadth and depth followed two AZD1222 doses. Researchers report vaccine-associated CD4 TCRs spanning spike, with dominance at 160-218 and 743-854. No repertoire was sampled before or during the peak T cell response, only after it. The donor group comprised mostly white British people and more females; the analysis possibly underestimated clonal diversity.

This CDR3 spans 15 amino acids. The V end was cut by 0 bases, the J end by 6 bases, with 13 bases between. Germline lookup yields CDR1 SGDLS and CDR2 YYNGEE. Sequenced by immunoSEQ multiplex PCR; TCRdb stores in-frame clones only, minus some. The sample carries 100,000 or so clones, around 87% recorded once. A note on this clone: Its antigen is still unknown.

The source was peripheral blood, collected 28 days after the second AZD1222 dose. This sequence joins TRBV9 and TRBJ2-1; the D is unclear. The receptor was derived from an adult who received the AZD1222 COVID-19 vaccine. The DNA of the CDR3 is TGTGCCAGCAGCGTAGGAAGACCTCGGCTCAATGAGCAGTTCTTC. As protein: CASSVGRPRLNEQFF.